These 26 T cell receptor beta chains came from one sample sequenced in a study of T cell responses to AZD1222 COVID-19 vaccine. Produced via immunoSEQ multiplex PCR; TCRdb's table is partial and in-frame only. This table holds 110,000 or so clones, around 90% found once. Here the sequenced sample was peripheral blood, taken 28 days after the second dose of the MenACWY control vaccine. These receptor sequences come from an adult who received the MenACWY meningococcal vaccine as a control.

The chain uses TRBV10-3 and TRBJ1-2, with 7 positions matching TRBD1. Germline V gene sequence: CDR1 ENHRY, CDR2 SYGVKD. V lost 6 bases, J lost 2 bases, and 3 bases stayed unmatched. This CDR3 comprises 13 residues. CDR3 region: CAIREGQNYGYTF. CDR3 bases: TGTGCCATCAGGGAGGGACAGAACTATGGCTACACCTTC.

The chain joins TRBV7-2 to TRBJ1-2; D not resolved. The CDR3 is 15 amino acids. The V end lost 5 bases, the J end lost 4 bases, and 17 bases lay between the germline ends. Germline V gene sequence: CDR1 SGHTA, CDR2 FQGNSA. The CDR3 here is CASSLEKKRTYGYTF. In DNA form, the CDR3 reads TGTGCCAGCAGCCTCGAAAAAAAGAGGACCTATGGCTACACCTTC.

The chain recombines TRBV6-6 with TRBJ1-2; possible D gene TRBD1, 5 bases. The germline V gene encodes CDR1 MNHNY and CDR2 SVGAGI (reference sequence). Between the trimmed V and J ends, which lost 5 bases and 8 bases, there was a span of 12 bases. This CDR3 has 12 residues. The chain's CDR3 is CASSLPREGYTF. CDR3 DNA sequence: TGTGCCAGCAGTCTACCCAGGGAGGGCTACACCTTC.

V usage is TRBV27 and J usage is TRBJ1-4, with unresolved D. CDR1 is MNHEY and CDR2 is SMNVEV in the germline V gene (reference sequence). V lost 7 bases and J 7 bases, leaving 4 bases between the germline ends. This CDR3 has 10 residues. Here the CDR3 DNA reads TGTGCCAGCAATGGTGAAAAACTGTTTTTT. Its translation is CASNGEKLFF.

This rearrangement joins TRBV7-2 to TRBJ2-2; a weak D match, TRBD1 (5 bases). Trimming pared 8 bases from V and 7 bases from J, leaving 17 bases between. Germline V gene data show CDR1 as SGHTA and CDR2 as FQGNSA. The CDR3 is 14 amino acids. CDR3: CASLPPRVDGELFF. In DNA, the CDR3 is TGTGCCAGCCTCCCCCCCAGGGTTGACGGGGAGCTGTTTTTT.

The CDR3 DNA follows: TGTGCCAGCAGCGTTAGTCCAGCGGGAGCCCAATACCGAAGCACAGATACGCAGTATTTT. It codes for CASSVSPAGAQYRSTDTQYF. The chain couples TRBV9 to TRBJ2-3; 8 bases match TRBD2. The CDR3 runs 20 residues. Germline loops: CDR1 SGDLS, CDR2 YYNGEE. The trim removed 2 bases at V and 0 bases at J, leaving 17 bases unmatched.

The chain employs TRBV29-1 and TRBJ2-7, with 7 nucleotides matching TRBD2. Germline lookup yields CDR1 SQVTM and CDR2 ANQGSEA. The CDR3 is 12 amino acids. J lost 3 bases, V lost 7 bases, and 6 bases had no gene match. The CDR3 is CSAGLAVYEQYF. Written as DNA, the CDR3 is TGCAGCGCTGGGCTAGCGGTCTACGAGCAGTACTTC.

V and J are TRBV27 and TRBJ1-6; no reliable D call. V lost 5 bases, J lost 0 bases, and 8 bases lay in between. CDR1 and CDR2 from the germline V gene are MNHEY and SMNVEV (reference sequence). The CDR3 runs to 15 residues. The CDR3 loop reads CASSPQSSYNSPLHF. Written as DNA, the CDR3 is TGTGCCAGCAGTCCACAGAGCTCCTATAATTCACCCCTCCACTTT.

The chain combines TRBV7-2 with TRBJ2-3; D call uncertain. This CDR3 contains 13 residues. V gave up 1 base and J gave up 1 base, with 3 bases separating them. In germline, CDR1 is SGHTA, CDR2 FQGNSA. CDR3 DNA: TGTGCCAGCAGCTTAGAGGGCACAGATACGCAGTATTTT. It is translated as CASSLEGTDTQYF.

This rearrangement joins TRBV18 to TRBJ2-3; 9 bases align to TRBD2. Germline V gene data show CDR1 as KGHSH and CDR2 as LQKENI. The CDR3 length is 14 residues. After removal of 8 bases from V and 4 bases from J, the junction contained 7 bases not matched to a gene. The chain's CDR3 is CASSGGQVPDTQYF. The CDR3 bases are TGTGCCAGCAGCGGGGGGCAGGTCCCAGATACGCAGTATTTT.

The chain combines TRBV7-6 with TRBJ2-7, with D possibly TRBD1 on 6 matching bases. With 5 bases removed from V and 2 bases from J, the gap between germline ends came to 13 bases. This CDR3 region has 14 residues. Per the germline V gene, CDR1 is SGHVS and CDR2 is FNYEAQ. DNA of the CDR3: TGTGCCAGCAGCCCCCAGGGGTCTACCTACGAGCAGTACTTC. Translated: CASSPQGSTYEQYF.

The chain employs TRBV28 and TRBJ2-5; D is perhaps TRBD2 (5 bases). The V and J ends lost 5 bases and 2 bases respectively, with 15 bases between them. CDR1 is MDHEN and CDR2 is SYDVKM in the germline V gene. The CDR3 is 15 residues long. The CDR3 here is CASSPRGAPQETQYF. Written as DNA, the CDR3 is TGTGCCAGCAGTCCCCGGGGAGCCCCACAAGAGACCCAGTACTTC. The complete variable domain, with remaining parts taken from reference TRBV28 and TRBJ2-5, reads DVKVTQSSRYLVKRTGEKVFLECVQDMDHENMFWYRQDPGLGLRLIYFSYDVKMKEKGDIPEGYSVSREKKERFSLILESASTNQTSMYLCASSPRGAPQETQYFGPGTRLLVL.

This rearrangement joins TRBV7-2 to TRBJ2-3, with D possibly TRBD2 on 5 matching bases. This CDR3 contains 15 residues. The V end lost 5 bases, the J end lost 3 bases, and 15 bases lay between the germline ends. The germline CDR1 and CDR2 sequences are SGHTA and FQGNSA. CDR3 coding DNA: TGTGCCAGCAGCGGGAGACCAACCGCGACAGATACGCAGTATTTT. Translating gives CASSGRPTATDTQYF.

J is TRBJ2-3 and V is TRBV7-3; TRBD2 aligns across 12 bases. J gave up 2 bases and V 5 bases, and 14 bases lay outside the gene matches. The CDR3 has 19 residues. Germline V gene data show CDR1 as SGHTA and CDR2 as FQGTGA. This chain's CDR3 is CASSTRLAGDWVNTDTQYF. CDR3 nucleotides: TGTGCCAGCAGCACAAGACTAGCGGGAGATTGGGTTAACACAGATACGCAGTATTTT.

The gene calls are TRBV4-1 and TRBJ2-7, with D unclear. Trimming shortened V by 3 bases and J by 0 bases, and 15 bases separated the two germline ends. The CDR3 spans 16 residues. Germline values: CDR1 MGHRA, CDR2 YSYEKL. This CDR3 reads CASSQGSQGNSYEQYF. Written as DNA, the CDR3 is TGCGCCAGCAGCCAGGGTTCTCAAGGCAACTCCTACGAGCAGTACTTC.

Here the CDR3 DNA reads TGTGCCAGTAGTACGTATGCGCCGGGACCGCTGAACACTGAAGCTTTCTTT. This encodes CASSTYAPGPLNTEAFF. J is TRBJ1-1 and V is TRBV19; a weak D match, TRBD1 (5 bases). CDR3 length equals 17 residues. Germline CDR1 LNHDA, CDR2 SQIVND (reference sequence). V lost 4 bases and J lost 0, with 18 bases in between.

The chain employs TRBV28 and TRBJ2-7, with D tentatively TRBD2 (6 bases). The CDR3 covers 15 residues. CDR1 is MDHEN and CDR2 is SYDVKM in the germline V gene. Trimming shortened V by 4 bases and J by 0 bases, and 13 bases separated the two germline ends. The CDR3 DNA is TGTGCCAGCAGTTCAGCCCCGGGGGACTCCTACGAGCAGTACTTC. It codes for CASSSAPGDSYEQYF.

CDR3 coding DNA: TGTGCCAGCAGTTTAGTAGGCGGCCGGGGGGTAAATGAGCAGTTCTTC. Amino acid sequence: CASSLVGGRGVNEQFF. The chain recombines TRBV27 with TRBJ2-1; TRBD2 agrees at 7 bases. V dropped 2 bases and J dropped 7; count of bases not matched to a gene: 11. CDR3 length equals 16 residues. Germline CDR1 MNHEY, CDR2 SMNVEV (reference sequence).

The chain combines TRBV7-9 with TRBJ2-3, with TRBD1 as a possible D gene (6 bases). Germline loops: CDR1 SEHNR, CDR2 FQNEAQ (reference sequence). Trimming took off 1 base at V and 0 bases at J, with 14 bases between the two ends. The CDR3 contains 17 residues. Here the CDR3 reads CASSLDSRTASTDTQYF. DNA for the CDR3: TGTGCCAGCAGCTTAGATTCCAGGACAGCAAGCACAGATACGCAGTATTTT.

The table lists this clone with a count of one. V is TRBV9 and J is TRBJ1-2; D is unclear. Per the germline V gene, CDR1 is SGDLS and CDR2 is YYNGEE. Trimming removed 4 bases from V and 4 bases from J, with 14 bases in between. The CDR3 extends over 14 amino acids. DNA for the CDR3: TGTGCCAGCAGCCCAGCCTCGGCGGGCTATGGCTACACCTTC. Translation gives CASSPASAGYGYTF.

The chain recombines TRBV4-1 with TRBJ2-5, with D perhaps TRBD2 (6 bases). The CDR3 totals 18 residues. The V end was cut by 1 base, the J end by 3 bases, with 21 bases between. Germline-derived CDR1 and CDR2 are MGHRA and YSYEKL. The CDR3 region has the DNA TGCGCCAGCAGCCAAGCGGGGACTCGAGGGACCGGAAAAGAGACCCAGTACTTC. This translates into CASSQAGTRGTGKETQYF.

The chain is built from TRBV5-4 and TRBJ2-7, with D tentatively TRBD2 (5 bases). The CDR3 is 12 amino acids. The germline gives CDR1 SGHNT, CDR2 YYREEE (reference sequence). With 1 base removed from V and 7 bases from J, the gap between germline ends came to 9 bases. The chain's CDR3 is CASSLIGGEQYF. The CDR3, as DNA: TGTGCCAGCAGCTTGATTGGCGGGGAGCAGTACTTC.

The chain has TRBV10-2 and TRBJ1-2; D remains ambiguous. CDR3 length: 15 amino acids. Trimming cost V 6 bases and J 3 bases, with 17 bases left between them. Germline-derived CDR1 and CDR2 are WSHSY and SAAADI. In DNA, the CDR3 is TGCGCCAGCAGCCAGAACGCGGCGGTCTACTATGGCTACACCTTC. Translating it yields CASSQNAAVYYGYTF.

The chain is built from TRBV14 and TRBJ1-1, with a weak D call TRBD1 (6 bases). CDR1 and CDR2 from the germline V gene are SGHDN and FVKESK. Trimming shortened V by 4 bases and J by 0 bases, and 21 bases separated the two germline ends. The CDR3 totals 18 residues. The CDR3 region is CASSPPGRGASMNTEAFF. The CDR3 bases are TGTGCCAGCAGCCCTCCAGGGCGGGGGGCCTCCATGAACACTGAAGCTTTCTTT.

This rearrangement joins TRBV14 to TRBJ1-1; D ambiguous. V lost 6 bases, J lost 2 bases, and 10 bases lay in between. The CDR3 covers 13 residues. CDR1 and CDR2 (germline): SGHDN, FVKESK. Here the CDR3 reads CASRTVENTEAFF. Here the CDR3 DNA reads TGTGCCAGCAGAACCGTAGAAAACACTGAAGCTTTCTTT.

DNA of the CDR3: TGTGCCAGCAGCGGACAGAGCTCCTATAATTCACCCCTCCACTTT. It translates to CASSGQSSYNSPLHF. The rearrangement joins TRBV9 to TRBJ1-6; the D gene is possibly TRBD1 (5 bases). Germline lookup yields CDR1 SGDLS and CDR2 YYNGEE. V shed 3 bases and J shed 0 bases, with 7 bases lying between them. There are 15 residues in the CDR3.